This T cell receptor (beta chain) derives from a study of T cell responses to AZD1222 COVID-19 vaccine listed by TCRdb under 2021. Regarding the research as a whole: Because spike-specific TCR depth and breadth did not differ between the two schedules, AZD1222 recipients who got a second dose at roughly 4 weeks were pooled with those who got a second dose at roughly 12 weeks. Trial participants were enrolled by age into 18-55, 56-69 and 70-plus year subgroups, with approximately 150, 30 and 60 TCR-sequenced participants respectively. TCR sequencing was performed for roughly 250 trial participants, of whom 200 to 220 were given two doses of AZD1222 and 26 were given two doses of MenACWY control vaccine. The paper as a whole reports these results and caveats: Because no day 14 peak-response samples were available, the repertoires could be characterized only after the peak T cell response. Conclusions about previously exposed vaccinees are limited, since just a handful of AZD1222 recipients were seropositive for SARS-CoV-2 at baseline. Spike-specific TCR breadth and depth rose significantly after two AZD1222 doses compared with day 0 and with MenACWY recipients. Participants were mostly white British, with more females than males. The authors suggested clonal diversity may have been underestimated. The 56-69-year group was small, and its depth increase did not reach significance, likely because of low power. The vaccine-associated CD4 TCRs covered the entire spike protein, and the dominant responses fell in regions 160-218 and 743-854. Reportedly, almost half of the unique spike-specific TCRs recognized epitopes lying outside the regions that are mutated in the B.1.351 and B.1.1.7 variants.

The CDR3 has 13 amino acids, counting the end cysteine and phenylalanine. The read is trimmed to its CDR3 DNA, 39 bases read in frame from base 1. CDR1 SNHLY and CDR2 FYNNEI are derived from the germline V gene. The V end gives up 4 bases and the J end 7 bases, leaving 2 bases in the junction not matched to a gene. The time point label of this sample denotes: baseline before first vaccination. Vaccinee samples came from UK trials COV001 and COV002, including a single-blind randomized controlled phase 2/3 trial of AZD1222 (ChAdOx1 nCoV-19) in healthy adults. Trial participant PBMC samples were collected at day 0 and day 28 after the second dose for TCRbeta chain sequencing. This clone was found once. No cognate antigen has been identified for it. It has no much larger one-base neighbor in the sample; base qualities were not kept. The CDR3 regions of human TCRbeta chains were analyzed by immunosequencing. Per the authors' processing: Repertoire TCRs were checked for matches against a reference library of SARS-CoV-2-specific TCRs that had been generated using the MIRA antigen-specificity platform. Breadth was defined as the fraction of unique TCRs that were SARS-CoV-2-associated. Depth was defined as the fraction of total T cells that were SARS-CoV-2-associated. Using the MIRA data, each spike-specific TCR was assigned both to the spike region to which the TCR was reactive and to a CD4 or CD8 class. Log10-transformed breadth and depth values were compared by one-way ANOVA with Sidak's multiple comparisons tests. The immuneACCESS repertoire file appears here via TCRdb, limited to in-frame rearrangements. These files lack a portion of the clones; in checked studies, under half of the deficit traces to unresolved V genes, and the cause of the others is not known. The V and J calls and clone size are taken from that table; D and trimming were inferred from the DNA. The sample table contains around 30,000 clones; only one count was recorded for over 85% of them. The ten largest clones add up to 8.1% of the sample.

This specimen was peripheral blood, taken on day 0 of AZD1222 vaccination. The sequence is built from TRBV2 and TRBJ1-4, with 8 bases in between that match TRBD1. The receptor comes from an adult in good health. Here is the DNA: TGTGCCAGCAGTGGACAGGGGCCTGAAAAACTGTTTTTT. Its protein is CASSGQGPEKLFF.